Listed here are 7 T cell receptor beta chains from one sample, sequenced in a study of T cells in Graves' hyperthyroidism and ophthalmopathy. Regions amplified from RNA transcripts were the TCR beta CDR3 regions. Researchers ran a first-round RT-PCR on the TCR CDR3 using the HTBI primer set. TCRdb re-analysed the multiplex PCR reads in MiXCR, keeping a single row per CDR3 protein. Counted here are about 520,000 distinct CDR3 sequences, 20% occurring once; the ten biggest clones make up approximately 26%. The material sequenced was blood. The source is a man younger than 35 with Graves' hyperthyroidism.

The table lists this clonotype with many counts. This sequence joins TRBV20-1 and TRBJ1-2; no firm D call. CDR3 size: 14 residues. The V end was cut by 0 bases, the J end by 3 bases, with 11 bases between. Per the germline V gene, CDR1 is DFQATT and CDR2 is SNEGSKA (reference sequence). The CDR3 DNA follows: TGCAGTGCTAGAGATTCCGAGTGGTACTATGGCTACACCTTC. It encodes CSARDSEWYYGYTF.

The rearrangement joins TRBV9 to TRBJ2-5, with TRBD1 matching 7 bases. The CDR3 loop spans 15 amino acids. The V gene's germline CDR1 is SGDLS and CDR2 YYNGEE. With V trimmed by 1 base and J by 4 bases, 7 bases remained unmatched. In DNA, the CDR3 is TGTGCCAGCAGCGTAAGACAGGGCTCCGGAGAGACCCAGTACTTC. Residues: CASSVRQGSGETQYF.

The chain uses TRBV28 and TRBJ2-7; 8 nucleotides align to TRBD1. The CDR3 sequence is 14 residues long. Germline V gene sequence: CDR1 MDHEN, CDR2 SYDVKM. The V gene end was trimmed by 6 bases and the J gene end by 0 bases; junction bases not matched to a gene: 4. The CDR3 bases are TGTGCCAGCAGGGGACAGGCGAACTCCTACGAGCAGTACTTC. This encodes CASRGQANSYEQYF.

This clonotype was counted many times. This chain links TRBV10-3 with TRBJ2-7; tentative D call: TRBD1 (5 bases). In germline, CDR1 is ENHRY, CDR2 SYGVKD. The CDR3 length is 12 residues. The V and J ends lost 6 bases and 3 bases respectively, with 9 bases between them. CDR3 nucleotide sequence: TGTGCCATCAGGACGGACAACTACGAGCAGTACTTC. It yields the protein CAIRTDNYEQYF.

In its sample, this clonotype was seen many times. V gene TRBV20-1 combines with J gene TRBJ2-5, with 10 bases fitting TRBD2. This CDR3 has 15 residues. V lost 5 bases, J lost 2 bases, and 8 bases stayed unmatched. Germline loops: CDR1 DFQATT, CDR2 SNEGSKA (reference sequence). The DNA of the CDR3 is TGCAGTGCTGCCCTAGCGGGGGCCGAGCAAGAGACCCAGTACTTC. This encodes CSAALAGAEQETQYF.

In its sample, this clonotype was seen many times. The chain links TRBV12-3 or TRBV12-4 to TRBJ2-7; D tentatively fits TRBD1 or TRBD2 (5 bases each). This CDR3 is built from 14 residues. Trimming left V 5 bases short and J 3 bases short, with 14 bases between. CDR3 sequence (DNA): TGTGCCAGCAGTCGAACCGGGACGGACTACGAGCAGTACTTC. Translating it yields CASSRTGTDYEQYF.

The table lists this clonotype with many counts. The genes are TRBV6-5 and TRBJ1-5, with D perhaps TRBD1 (5 bases). V dropped 8 bases and J dropped 2 bases, with 13 bases sitting between them. CDR3 length equals 14 residues. In germline, CDR1 is MNHEY, CDR2 SVGAGI. The chain's CDR3 is CASSQEVGNQPQHF. In DNA, the CDR3 is TGTGCCAGCTCACAGGAGGTCGGCAATCAGCCCCAGCATTTT.